A single sample is the source of the 24 T cell receptor beta chains below, sequenced in a study of blood T cell repertoires in COVID-19. Only in-frame clones appear in the TCRdb table, and some are missing; sequencing was by immunoSEQ multiplex PCR. The profile covers some 220,000 clones, with roughly 80% appearing a single time and roughly 6.4% taken by the ten largest. Sequencing input: peripheral blood. Every receptor here comes from a woman aged 55-70 years with active or convalescent COVID-19.

The rearrangement joins TRBV3-1 (or the pseudogene TRBV3-2) to TRBJ2-5, with 11 bases fitting TRBD2. The germline V gene encodes CDR1 LGHDT and CDR2 YNNKEL (reference sequence). This CDR3 spans 18 amino acids. With 0 bases clipped from V and 0 bases from J, the junction kept 6 bases outside the gene matches. CDR3 loop: CASSQERLSGGDQETQYF. CDR3 DNA sequence: TGTGCCAGCAGCCAAGAAAGGCTTAGCGGGGGGGACCAAGAGACCCAGTACTTC.

This sequence joins TRBV30 and TRBJ2-2; TRBD2 might be the D (5 bases). Germline V gene lookup returns CDR1 GTSNPN and CDR2 SVGIG (reference sequence). This CDR3 has 16 amino acids. The V end lost 0 bases, the J end lost 2 bases, and 13 bases lay between the germline ends. This CDR3 is CAWSVWEMGNTGELFF. The CDR3 nucleotides read TGTGCCTGGAGTGTATGGGAGATGGGAAACACCGGGGAGCTGTTTTTT.

The chain links TRBV5-5 to TRBJ2-7; 8 nucleotides agree with TRBD1. Germline V CDR1 and CDR2: SGHKS, YYEKEE (reference sequence). V lost 4 bases to trimming and J lost 3 bases; unmatched junction nucleotides: 6. This CDR3 contains 14 residues. CDR3 protein: CASSKGQADYEQYF. For the CDR3, the DNA is TGTGCCAGCAGCAAGGGACAGGCAGACTACGAGCAGTACTTC.

The gene calls are TRBV12-3 or TRBV12-4 and TRBJ1-1; no clear D. This CDR3 region has 13 residues. Between the trimmed V and J ends, which lost 3 bases and 0 bases, there was a span of 5 bases. The CDR3 loop is CASSFNLNTEAFF. The CDR3 DNA reads TGTGCCAGCAGTTTTAATCTGAACACTGAAGCTTTCTTT.

V is TRBV7-2 and J is TRBJ2-1; D might be TRBD1 (5 bases). V was trimmed by 2 bases and J by 1 base, leaving 9 bases between them. The CDR3 runs 15 residues. Germline V gene sequence: CDR1 SGHTA, CDR2 FQGNSA. Here the CDR3 DNA reads TGTGCCAGCAGCTTAAGTTCAGGGTCCTACAATGAGCAGTTCTTC. Translation: CASSLSSGSYNEQFF.

This chain uses TRBV15 with TRBJ2-2, with no clear D. This CDR3 has 15 amino acids. Per the germline V gene, CDR1 is LNHNV and CDR2 is YYDKDF (reference sequence). Trimming took off 5 bases at V and 3 bases at J, with 13 bases between the two ends. For the CDR3, the DNA is TGTGCCACCAGCTTCGGAATCGGGTACACCGGGGAGCTGTTTTTT. This encodes CATSFGIGYTGELFF.

V gene TRBV11-3 combines with J gene TRBJ2-1; possibly TRBD1 for D (8 bases). With 1 base removed from V and 8 bases from J, the gap between germline ends came to 21 bases. CDR1 and CDR2 from the germline V gene are SGHNT and YENEEA. This CDR3 region has 17 residues. In DNA form, the CDR3 reads TGTGCCAGCAGCTTAGTTTCTGCAGGGGGCGCGGGGGATGAGCAGTTCTTC. Protein product: CASSLVSAGGAGDEQFF.

Only one count was recorded for this clone. The chain has TRBV19 and TRBJ2-1; the D gene is possibly TRBD2 (5 bases). CDR1 and CDR2 (germline): LNHDA, SQIVND (reference sequence). Trimming shortened V by 3 bases and J by 7 bases, and 13 bases separated the two germline ends. There are 14 residues in the CDR3. CDR3 protein: CASSIGGFVNEQFF. The CDR3 DNA reads as TGTGCCAGTAGTATCGGAGGTTTTGTAAATGAGCAGTTCTTC.

This clone was recorded many times. Here the CDR3 reads CASSEREGEKLFF. In DNA, the CDR3 is TGTGCCAGCAGTGAAAGGGAGGGTGAAAAACTGTTTTTT. This sequence joins TRBV2 and TRBJ1-4; D uncertain. This CDR3 is built from 13 residues. The germline gives CDR1 SNHLY, CDR2 FYNNEI. Trimming pared 2 bases from V and 7 bases from J, leaving 8 bases between.

The V and J genes are TRBV6-2 or TRBV6-3 and TRBJ2-7; weak D call: TRBD1 (6 bases). The length of the CDR3 is 14 residues. CDR1 is MNHEY and CDR2 is SVGEGT in the germline V gene. Between the trimmed V and J ends, which lost 5 bases and 2 bases, there was a span of 13 bases. The CDR3: CASSPAGVTYEQYF. The CDR3 DNA sequence: TGTGCCAGCAGTCCCGCAGGGGTCACCTACGAGCAGTACTTC.

V is TRBV6-1 and J is TRBJ1-3, with D uncertain. CDR3 size: 16 residues. Trimming shortened V by 2 bases and J by 0 bases, and 11 bases separated the two germline ends. Germline V gives CDR1 MNHNS, CDR2 SASEGT. The CDR3 loop reads CASSEPGLRSGNTIYF. The CDR3 coding sequence is TGTGCCAGCAGTGAACCCGGACTACGCTCTGGAAACACCATATATTTT.

This chain links TRBV6-5 with TRBJ2-5; 13 bases align to TRBD2. The CDR3 extends over 15 amino acids. Unmatched junction bases numbered 6, after V lost 6 bases and J lost 5 bases. Germline values: CDR1 MNHEY, CDR2 SVGAGI. CDR3: CASRRGLAGMETQYF. The CDR3 DNA reads TGTGCCAGCAGACGGGGACTAGCGGGGATGGAGACCCAGTACTTC.

In nucleotides, the CDR3 is TGCGCCAGCAGCTTGGGGCCGGGACTAGCGCAAACCGGGGAGCTGTTTTTT. It specifies CASSLGPGLAQTGELFF. The rearrangement joins TRBV5-1 to TRBJ2-2; TRBD2 matches at 10 bases. Unmatched junction bases numbered 7, after V lost 0 bases and J lost 5 bases. The CDR3 sequence is 17 residues long. Germline CDR1 is SGHRS and CDR2 is YFSETQ. Combining the CDR3 with reference TRBV5-1 and TRBJ2-2 gives the whole variable domain KAGVTQTPRYLIKTRGQQVTLSCSPISGHRSVSWYQQTPGQGLQFLFEYFSETQRNKGNFPGRFSGRQFSNSRSEMNVSTLELGDSALYLCASSLGPGLAQTGELFFGEGSRLTVL.

The DNA of the CDR3 is TGTGCCAGCAGCTTAGCCCGCGGGACAGGGCGGAACACTGAAGCTTTCTTT. Translating it yields CASSLARGTGRNTEAFF. This sequence joins TRBV7-2 and TRBJ1-1, with 9 bases lining up with TRBD1. The V gene end was trimmed by 0 bases and the J gene end by 1 base; junction bases not matched to a gene: 6. Germline CDR1 and CDR2: SGHTA and FQGNSA. There are 17 residues in the CDR3.

V and J are TRBV19 and TRBJ2-2; 7 bases match TRBD1. Germline lookup yields CDR1 LNHDA and CDR2 SQIVND (reference sequence). The CDR3 covers 16 residues. J was trimmed by 0 bases and V by 2 bases; bases with no gene match: 3. Written as DNA, the CDR3 is TGTGCCAGTAGTATAATGGGACAGACGAACACCGGGGAGCTGTTTTTT. It encodes CASSIMGQTNTGELFF.

This clone was detected a few times. The V and J genes are TRBV16 and TRBJ1-1; no clear D gene. This CDR3 has 12 amino acids. Germline V CDR1 and CDR2: KGHSY, FQNENV. The V and J ends lost 2 bases and 11 bases respectively, with 12 bases between them. DNA of the CDR3: TGTGCCAGCAGCCAAGACGGAGTGAGGGCTTTCTTT. Its translation: CASSQDGVRAFF.

The chain is built from TRBV7-5 and TRBJ2-7; the listed D gene, TRBD2, was not tested against the DNA. TRBV7-5 is annotated as a pseudogene. CDR3 size: 15 residues. This CDR3 reads CARSYYSGSSYEQYF. The CDR3 DNA reads as TGTGCCAGAAGCTATTATAGCGGGAGCTCCTACGAGCAGTACTTC.

The chain is built from TRBV2 and TRBJ2-2; 11 bases align to TRBD2. The CDR3 totals 16 residues. V shed 2 bases, J shed 8 bases, and the junction held 7 bases outside the gene matches. Germline loops: CDR1 SNHLY, CDR2 FYNNEI. The CDR3 region is CASSEMLAGGWGELFF. In DNA form, the CDR3 reads TGTGCCAGCAGTGAAATGCTAGCGGGAGGCTGGGGGGAGCTGTTTTTT.

This clone was seen more than once but under ten times. The chain uses TRBV5-4 and TRBJ1-2, with TRBD1 identical over 8 bases. The CDR3 is 13 residues long. J lost 4 bases, V lost 6 bases, and 5 bases had no gene match. Germline V gene sequence: CDR1 SGHNT, CDR2 YYREEE (reference sequence). CDR3 coding DNA: TGTGCCAGCACTCCCGGGACAGGCTATGGCTACACCTTC. It specifies CASTPGTGYGYTF.

CDR3: CASSQGAYGYTF. Written as DNA, the CDR3 is TGTGCCAGCAGCCAGGGGGCATATGGCTACACCTTC. The genes are TRBV12-3 or TRBV12-4 and TRBJ1-2; 8 bases are shared with TRBD1. The CDR3 has 12 amino acids. Losses at the gene ends were 6 bases for V and 5 bases for J; bases not matched to a gene: 2.

V usage is TRBV9 and J usage is TRBJ1-6; no reliable D call. The germline V gene has CDR1 SGDLS and CDR2 YYNGEE. Deletions cut 0 bases from V and 6 bases from J, with 7 bases between. There are 14 residues in the CDR3. The CDR3 sequence: CASSVGVGNSPLHF. CDR3 nucleotide sequence: TGTGCCAGCAGCGTAGGAGTTGGTAATTCACCCCTCCACTTT.

This chain connects TRBV28 to TRBJ1-2, with D tentatively TRBD1 (6 bases). The CDR3 has 15 residues. CDR1 is MDHEN and CDR2 is SYDVKM in the germline V gene. The V and J ends lost 6 bases and 0 bases respectively, with 14 bases between them. The CDR3 DNA sequence: TGTGCCAGCAGATATCGACAGGAAGCTAACTATGGCTACACCTTC. It is translated as CASRYRQEANYGYTF.

The chain uses TRBV3-1 (or the pseudogene TRBV3-2) and TRBJ2-1; D is possibly TRBD2 (6 bases). CDR3 length: 16 residues. Trimming pared 3 bases from V and 4 bases from J, leaving 16 bases between. Germline V gene data show CDR1 as LGHDT and CDR2 as YNNKEL (reference sequence). CDR3 protein: CASSQGRRGGYNEQFF. The CDR3 DNA reads as TGTGCCAGCAGCCAGGGACGTCGGGGAGGTTACAATGAGCAGTTCTTC.

The V and J genes are TRBV28 and TRBJ1-2; possibly TRBD1 for D (6 bases). The CDR3 runs 13 residues. V lost 3 bases and J lost 7, with 12 bases in between. Germline CDR1 is MDHEN and CDR2 is SYDVKM. The CDR3 sequence: CASSFGEGGGYTF. The CDR3 DNA sequence: TGTGCCAGCAGTTTCGGGGAGGGGGGTGGCTACACCTTC.